The rows below give T cell receptor beta chains drawn from one sample of a study of response to subunit inactivated influenza vaccine. MiXCR, applied by TCRdb to the RT-PCR reads, yields one record per CDR3 protein. The table shows more than 150,000 distinct CDR3 sequences, with over 8.5% occurring only once. The specimen was CD8+ T cells sorted from PBMCs, collected less than 30 months after vaccination. The receptors shown here come from a man aged 50-75 years who received an inactivated influenza vaccine. Both conserved end residues are part of each CDR3. Each record gives: J gene, V gene, CDR3 length, D gene, clone size, CDR3 DNA, CDR3 protein. D genes are given only for firm matches. A row's size may be missing; if present it is once, few, many or a size class.

J: TRBJ2-1; V: TRBV20-1; length: 14; D: TRBD1; size: few; DNA: TGCAGTGCGCGTCCCGGGACAGGGTTCAATGAGCAGTTCTTC; CDR3: CSARPGTGFNEQFF
J: TRBJ2-7; V: TRBV29-1; length: 12; D: -; size: -; DNA: TGCAGCGCGCTCGCTAGCGCCTACGAGCAGTACTTC; CDR3: CSALASAYEQYF
J: TRBJ1-1; V: TRBV7-9; length: 13; D: -; size: few; DNA: TGTGCCAGTCAAGGGGCTTTGAACACTGAAGCTTTCTTT; CDR3: CASQGALNTEAFF
J: TRBJ2-1; V: TRBV20-1; length: 14; D: TRBD1; size: -; DNA: TGCAGTGCTAGAGACCTTAACAGGGGTATTGAGCAGTTCTTC; CDR3: CSARDLNRGIEQFF
J: TRBJ2-1; V: TRBV10-2; length: 16; D: TRBD2; size: many; DNA: TGCGCCAGCAGTGGGTCTAGCGGGAGCTCCTACAATGAGCAGTTCTTC; CDR3: CASSGSSGSSYNEQFF
J: TRBJ1-2; V: TRBV5-1; length: 15; D: -; size: -; DNA: TGCGCCAGCAGCTCCAACCCGAGAGTAAACTATGGCTACACCTTC; CDR3: CASSSNPRVNYGYTF
J: TRBJ1-5; V: TRBV11-2; length: 13; D: -; size: medium-sized; DNA: TGTGCCAGCAGCCAGGACATGAATCAGCCCCAGCATTTT; CDR3: CASSQDMNQPQHF
J: TRBJ2-2; V: TRBV11-1; length: 18; D: -; size: -; DNA: TGTGCCAGCAGCACCCCTTTCTACAGTAGTCCGAACACCGGGGAGCTGTTTTTT; CDR3: CASSTPFYSSPNTGELFF
J: TRBJ2-3; V: TRBV4-3; length: 16; D: TRBD2; size: few; DNA: TGCGCCAGCAGCCAGATAGCGGGAGTCAACACAGATACGCAGTATTTT; CDR3: CASSQIAGVNTDTQYF
J: TRBJ2-1; V: TRBV21-1; length: 18; D: -; size: -; DNA: TGTGCCAGCAGCAAAGCGCTTGAGACAGAGAGTTGGGTGAATGAGCAGTTCTTC; CDR3: CASSKALETESWVNEQFF
J: TRBJ2-7; V: TRBV5-6; length: 13; D: -; size: many; DNA: TGTGCCAGCAGCGTCGGACCTTTATACGAGCAGTACTTC; CDR3: CASSVGPLYEQYF
J: TRBJ2-3; V: TRBV15; length: 12; D: -; size: few; DNA: TGTGCCACCAGCAGAGATAGGGATACGCAGTATTTT; CDR3: CATSRDRDTQYF
J: TRBJ2-1; V: TRBV9; length: 12; D: -; size: few; DNA: TGTGCCAGCACATCTAAGTGGGATGAGCAGTTCTTC; CDR3: CASTSKWDEQFF
J: TRBJ2-3; V: TRBV7-6; length: 14; D: TRBD2; size: -; DNA: TGTGCCAGCAGGTCCGGGACTAGTGGGGATACGCAGTATTTT; CDR3: CASRSGTSGDTQYF
J: TRBJ2-7; V: TRBV12-3/TRBV12-4; length: 12; D: -; size: few; DNA: TGTGCCAGCAGTGGCCTTTCCTACGAGCAGTACTTC; CDR3: CASSGLSYEQYF
J: TRBJ1-1; V: TRBV7-8; length: 13; D: -; size: once; DNA: TGTGCCAGCAGCTTAGTGTATAGGGGCGAAGCTTTCTTT; CDR3: CASSLVYRGEAFF
J: TRBJ2-7; V: TRBV20-1; length: 15; D: TRBD2; size: few; DNA: TGCAGTGCTCCGGGACTAGCTTCCAGCTCCTACGAGCAGTACTTC; CDR3: CSAPGLASSSYEQYF
J: TRBJ2-3; V: TRBV28; length: 14; D: TRBD2; size: -; DNA: TGTGCCAGCAGTTTATTGGGGAGGGGAGATACGCAGTATTTT; CDR3: CASSLLGRGDTQYF
J: TRBJ1-4; V: TRBV20-1; length: 14; D: -; size: -; DNA: TGCAGTGCCCCAGCAGGGTTTTCTAATGAAAAACTGTTTTTT; CDR3: CSAPAGFSNEKLFF
J: TRBJ2-3; V: TRBV6-1; length: 15; D: -; size: few; DNA: TGTGCCAGCAGTCTCTCTGCGGGACTGGCAGATACGCAGTATTTT; CDR3: CASSLSAGLADTQYF
J: TRBJ1-2; V: TRBV9; length: 17; D: -; size: few; DNA: TGTGCCAGCAGCGGCAGCGGGGCCACCCAATTCGAGCATGGCTACACCTTC; CDR3: CASSGSGATQFEHGYTF
J: TRBJ1-2; V: TRBV9; length: 12; D: -; size: -; DNA: TGTGCCAGCAGGGGGCTCCCCTATGGCTACACCTTC; CDR3: CASRGLPYGYTF
J: TRBJ2-7; V: TRBV6-5; length: 13; D: -; size: -; DNA: TGTGCCAGCAGTTACTCCCGGGTGGGCGAGCAGTACTTC; CDR3: CASSYSRVGEQYF
J: TRBJ2-1; V: TRBV20-1; length: 17; D: TRBD2; size: few; DNA: TGCAGTGCTTCCGGACTAGCGGGAGTTAGTGGACCCAATGAGCAGTTCTTC; CDR3: CSASGLAGVSGPNEQFF
J: TRBJ2-7; V: TRBV29-1; length: 16; D: -; size: -; DNA: TGCAGCGCGGAACTCTCTTCCGGGGCTCTTTCCTACGAGCAGTACTTC; CDR3: CSAELSSGALSYEQYF
J: TRBJ2-1; V: TRBV28; length: 15; D: -; size: -; DNA: TGTGCCAGCAGTTTAAGTCCTTACATATACAATGAGCAGTTCTTC; CDR3: CASSLSPYIYNEQFF
J: TRBJ2-7; V: TRBV28; length: 16; D: -; size: -; DNA: TGTGCCAGCAGTTCACCTACGGACGGTCCCTCCTACGAGCAGTACTTC; CDR3: CASSSPTDGPSYEQYF
J: TRBJ2-2; V: TRBV25-1; length: 14; D: TRBD1; size: -; DNA: TGTGCCAGCAGTGAGGCAGGGGGTACCGGGGAGCTGTTTTTT; CDR3: CASSEAGGTGELFF
J: TRBJ2-5; V: TRBV3-1; length: 16; D: TRBD2; size: -; DNA: TGTGCCAGCAGCCCCGGACTAGCGGGGTTAGTAGAGACCCAGTACTTC; CDR3: CASSPGLAGLVETQYF
J: TRBJ1-1; V: TRBV6-5; length: 13; D: -; size: many; DNA: TGTGCCAGCAGTTACATCTTGAGGGGTGAAGCTTTCTTT; CDR3: CASSYILRGEAFF
J: TRBJ2-1; V: TRBV4-3; length: 17; D: TRBD1; size: -; DNA: TGCGCCAGCAGCCAAGATGGGGGGACAGGGAACTACAATGAGCAGTTCTTC; CDR3: CASSQDGGTGNYNEQFF
J: TRBJ1-2; V: TRBV12-3/TRBV12-4; length: 14; D: -; size: -; DNA: TGTGCCAGCAGTGATACACAGGGTTACTATGGCTACACCTTC; CDR3: CASSDTQGYYGYTF
J: TRBJ2-2; V: TRBV2; length: 16; D: -; size: few; DNA: TGTGCCAGCAAAGTATCGCGGGGTGGCAACACCGGGGAGCTGTTTTTT; CDR3: CASKVSRGGNTGELFF
J: TRBJ2-1; V: TRBV7-8; length: 15; D: -; size: -; DNA: TGTGCCAGCAGCTTACGCCTAGAGTTTAACAATGAGCAGTTCTTC; CDR3: CASSLRLEFNNEQFF
J: TRBJ1-2; V: TRBV5-6; length: 16; D: -; size: many; DNA: TGTGCCAGCAGCTTAGTCCGGGGGGACACTAACTATGGCTACACCTTC; CDR3: CASSLVRGDTNYGYTF
J: TRBJ2-2; V: TRBV19; length: 14; D: TRBD1; size: -; DNA: TGTGCCAGTTCCGGGACAGGGAAAAACGGGGAGCTGTTTTTT; CDR3: CASSGTGKNGELFF
J: TRBJ1-5; V: TRBV24-1; length: 14; D: -; size: -; DNA: TGTGCCACCAGTGATGGGGTGGGCAATCAGCCCCAGCATTTT; CDR3: CATSDGVGNQPQHF
J: TRBJ2-3; V: TRBV28; length: 14; D: -; size: few; DNA: TGTGCCAGCAGTTTATTGGCCCGCACAGATACGCAGTATTTT; CDR3: CASSLLARTDTQYF
J: TRBJ2-5; V: TRBV5-5; length: 18; D: TRBD2; size: many; DNA: TGTGCCAGCAGCTTGGCCTCGCTAGCGGGGGGCTTTCAAGAGACCCAGTACTTC; CDR3: CASSLASLAGGFQETQYF
J: TRBJ2-2; V: TRBV4-1; length: 16; D: -; size: few; DNA: TGCGCCAGCAGCCAAGAGTTGGTCGGCCGAACCGGGGAGCTGTTTTTT; CDR3: CASSQELVGRTGELFF
J: TRBJ2-7; V: TRBV6-1; length: 16; D: TRBD2; size: -; DNA: TGTGCCAGCAGTGAAGCGGGAGCGGGGGTACCCTACGAGCAGTACTTC; CDR3: CASSEAGAGVPYEQYF
J: TRBJ2-1; V: TRBV15; length: 16; D: -; size: few; DNA: TGTGCCACCAGCAGAGATCCCAAGGGCGGACACAATGAGCAGTTCTTC; CDR3: CATSRDPKGGHNEQFF
J: TRBJ2-3; V: TRBV11-2; length: 15; D: TRBD2; size: many; DNA: TGTGCCAGCAGCCTACCGGGACTAGCGGGTAGAACGCAGTATTTT; CDR3: CASSLPGLAGRTQYF
J: TRBJ2-1; V: TRBV20-1; length: 15; D: -; size: -; DNA: TGCAGTGCTAGAGAGGCAGGGGGGACCTACAAAGAGCAGTTCTTC; CDR3: CSAREAGGTYKEQFF
J: TRBJ2-1; V: TRBV28; length: 15; D: TRBD2; size: many; DNA: TGTGCCAGCAGGATACTAGCGGACCTATACAATGAGCAGTTCTTC; CDR3: CASRILADLYNEQFF
J: TRBJ1-1; V: TRBV15; length: 13; D: TRBD1; size: few; DNA: TGTGCCACAGCGGACAGGGTGAACACTGAAGCTTTCTTT; CDR3: CATADRVNTEAFF
J: TRBJ2-3; V: TRBV7-7; length: 15; D: TRBD2; size: -; DNA: TGTGCCAGCGCCGCGAGCGGGGCGAGCACAGATACGCAGTATTTT; CDR3: CASAASGASTDTQYF
J: TRBJ2-7; V: TRBV20-1; length: 13; D: -; size: -; DNA: TGCAGTGCTAGAGTCTCCAGCTCCTACGAGCAGTACTTC; CDR3: CSARVSSSYEQYF
J: TRBJ1-4; V: TRBV6-1; length: 14; D: TRBD1; size: -; DNA: TGTGCCAGCAGTCGACAGGGAACTAATGAAAAACTGTTTTTT; CDR3: CASSRQGTNEKLFF
J: TRBJ2-5; V: TRBV18; length: 17; D: -; size: many; DNA: TGTGCCAGCTCACCAGCGAGTCTCCAAAGGTGGCAAGAGACCCAGTACTTC; CDR3: CASSPASLQRWQETQYF
J: TRBJ2-2; V: TRBV6-2/TRBV6-3; length: 18; D: TRBD1; size: -; DNA: TGTGCCAGCAGTTATACCGGAAAACCGGGACAGTACACCGGGGAGCTGTTTTTT; CDR3: CASSYTGKPGQYTGELFF
J: TRBJ1-1; V: TRBV30; length: 14; D: -; size: -; DNA: TGTGCCTGGAGTGATTTCGTTCTGCACACTGAAGCTTTCTTT; CDR3: CAWSDFVLHTEAFF
J: TRBJ2-3; V: TRBV4-3; length: 17; D: TRBD2; size: -; DNA: TGCGCCAGCAGCCAAGATGGGGCGGGAGGGCCATCAGATACGCAGTATTTT; CDR3: CASSQDGAGGPSDTQYF
J: TRBJ1-1; V: TRBV12-3/TRBV12-4; length: 15; D: -; size: many; DNA: TGTGCCAGCAGACTGGGGGAGGCTGTGAACACTGAAGCTTTCTTT; CDR3: CASRLGEAVNTEAFF